This T cell receptor (beta chain) was profiled in a study of T cell responses to AZD1222 COVID-19 vaccine. Study at large: Analysis merged second doses at about 4 or about 12 weeks. Study outcomes and limitations: Unmutated variant regions are reportedly targeted by nearly half of spike-specific TCRs. Donor demographics were predominantly white British with a female majority; clonal diversity may be underestimated. Every sample of the repertoires postdated the peak T cell response.

This CDR3 spans 17 amino acids. The V gene's germline CDR1 is MGHRA and CDR2 YSYEKL. V trimming: 0 bases; J trimming: 5 bases; junction bases outside the gene matches: 8. Concerning this clone itself: No antigen is known for it.

Libraries were prepared by immunoSEQ multiplex PCR; TCRdb keeps only in-frame clonotypes and omits some of them. Of roughly 110,000 clones listed, just over 90% were seen once; the top ten hold 4.5%. Material: peripheral blood, obtained on day 0 of AZD1222 vaccination. This chain joins TRBV4-1 and TRBJ1-2, with 11 bases lining up with TRBD1. The sequence was obtained from an adult in good health. CDR3 in DNA: TGCGCCAGCAGCCAAGAAGGACAGGGGGCTGTAGGATATGGCTACACCTTC. Residues: CASSQEGQGAVGYGYTF.